This is a list of T cell receptor beta chains from one sample in a study of metastatic and nonmetastatic thyroid tumors. MiXCR reprocessed the PCR reads for TCRdb. Among over 25,000 clones listed, 4% to 5% were seen once. Sequencing was done on a sample of blood. The receptor source for this set is a female donor with papillary thyroid cancer or a benign thyroid nodule (not recorded which). Some clones in this sample may be carry-over from other donors' samples. The CDR3 runs from the conserved cysteine through the conserved F or W. A D gene is named only where the DNA matches it firmly. Rows may omit the clone size; those that give it use once, few, many or a size class.

CSASQGIRYEQYF	TGCAGCGCTTCACAGGGAATTCGATACGAGCAGTACTTC	TRBJ2-7	many	TRBV29-1	NA
CASKPGQGGYEQYF	TGTGCCAGCAAGCCGGGACAGGGGGGGTACGAGCAGTACTTC	TRBJ2-7	medium-sized	TRBV12-3/TRBV12-4	TRBD1
CSAERVAGYEQYF	TGCAGTGCTGAGAGGGTAGCGGGATACGAGCAGTACTTC	TRBJ2-7	NA	TRBV20-1	TRBD2
CASSPVMDAEAFF	TGTGCCAGCTCACCTGTCATGGATGCTGAAGCTTTCTTT	TRBJ1-1	many	TRBV18	NA
CASSRTGPTSYNEQFF	TGTGCCAGCAGTCGGACAGGTCCGACCAGCTACAATGAGCAGTTCTTC	TRBJ2-1	NA	TRBV12-3/TRBV12-4	TRBD1
CASTPLVTGHDEQFF	TGTGCCAGCACACCCTTGGTGACTGGGCACGATGAGCAGTTCTTC	TRBJ2-1	once	TRBV2	NA
CASSGSALAGGGNEQFF	TGTGCCAGCAGTGGGTCCGCTTTAGCGGGAGGAGGGAATGAGCAGTTCTTC	TRBJ2-1	few	TRBV6-2/TRBV6-3	TRBD2
CASSRTVTGYGYTF	TGTGCCAGCTCCAGGACCGTGACAGGCTATGGCTACACCTTC	TRBJ1-2	NA	TRBV6-4	NA
CAISESGEGGYEQYF	TGTGCCATCAGTGAGTCGGGGGAGGGGGGATACGAGCAGTACTTC	TRBJ2-7	few	TRBV10-3	NA
CASSAGLAGLYEQYF	TGTGCCAGTAGCGCCGGACTAGCGGGTCTCTACGAGCAGTACTTC	TRBJ2-7	medium-sized	TRBV19	TRBD2
CATSDFRFEQFF	TGTGCCACCAGTGATTTCCGGTTTGAGCAGTTCTTC	TRBJ2-1	many	TRBV24-1	NA
CASSPLTGLANEQFF	TGTGCCAGCAGCCCCCTTACGGGACTAGCAAATGAGCAGTTCTTC	TRBJ2-1	many	TRBV9	TRBD2
CASSIKHGTGHYGYTF	TGTGCCAGTAGTATTAAACATGGGACAGGGCACTATGGCTACACCTTC	TRBJ1-2	few	TRBV19	TRBD1
CASTTMAGSGYTF	TGTGCCAGCACCACCATGGCGGGCTCTGGCTACACCTTC	TRBJ1-2	many	TRBV2	NA
CASSQDINEQFF	TGTGCCAGCAGCCAAGATATAAACGAGCAGTTCTTC	TRBJ2-1	many	TRBV3-1	NA